This T cell receptor beta chain is from a study of control samples from healthy donors and cancer patients. TCRdb's table, derived via immunoSEQ multiplex PCR, lists solely in-frame clones and lacks some. The data hold under 130,000 clones, with roughly 80% observed a single time. V was trimmed by 1 base and J by 1 base, leaving 8 bases between them. Germline loops: CDR1 GTSNPN, CDR2 SVGIG (reference sequence). The CDR3 length is 13 residues. The rearrangement joins TRBV30 to TRBJ2-7; weak D call: TRBD2 (5 bases). The sequenced sample consisted of blood. The TCR originated in a woman between 50 and 59 years old in good health. DNA for the CDR3: TGTGCCTGGAGTGGCCCGGGATCCTACGAGCAGTACTTC. This gives the protein CAWSGPGSYEQYF.